These 4 T cell receptor beta chains were sequenced from one sample in a study of blood T cell repertoires in COVID-19. The table came from immunoSEQ multiplex PCR; TCRdb's copy has only in-frame clones and leaves some out. The sample comprises approximately 68,000 clones, 82% of which are singletons, and under 20% rests with the top ten. Sequencing was done on a sample of peripheral blood. Source of these receptors: a human donor in a cohort sampled during active COVID-19.

V usage is TRBV5-1 and J usage is TRBJ2-3, with D possibly being TRBD1 (6 bases). The length of the CDR3 is 15 residues. Trimming stripped 4 bases from V and 3 bases from J, with 15 bases between. Germline V CDR1 and CDR2: SGHRS, YFSETQ. As DNA, the CDR3 is TGCGCCAGCAGCAACCCGGGACAAGCGACAGATACGCAGTATTTT. This encodes CASSNPGQATDTQYF.

The chain has TRBV12-3 or TRBV12-4 and TRBJ2-7; D possibly corresponds to TRBD1 (5 bases). The CDR3 totals 13 residues. Trimming took off 8 bases at V and 5 bases at J, with 16 bases between the two ends. As DNA, the CDR3 is TGTGCCAGCCTTCCCTCAGGGTGGCACGAGCAGTACTTC. It translates to CASLPSGWHEQYF.

This clone was recorded only once. The rearrangement joins TRBV3-1 (or the pseudogene TRBV3-2) to TRBJ1-2; possibly TRBD1 for D (6 bases). Germline values: CDR1 LGHDT, CDR2 YNNKEL (reference sequence). V gave up 4 bases and J gave up 6 bases, with 12 bases separating them. The CDR3 extends over 13 amino acids. The CDR3 region is CASSLGGADGYTF. In nucleotides, the CDR3 is TGTGCCAGCAGCCTCGGGGGGGCGGATGGCTACACCTTC.

The chain joins TRBV5-1 to TRBJ2-1, with 8 bases matching TRBD1. The J segment lost 9 bases and the V segment lost 2 bases, leaving 7 bases of the junction unmatched. The CDR3 totals 14 residues. CDR1 is SGHRS, CDR2 YFSETQ, per germline. The CDR3 reads CASSFDPGGPEQFF. CDR3 nucleotide sequence: TGCGCCAGCAGCTTCGACCCAGGGGGCCCTGAGCAGTTCTTC. Complete variable domain (other parts from reference TRBV5-1 and TRBJ2-1): KAGVTQTPRYLIKTRGQQVTLSCSPISGHRSVSWYQQTPGQGLQFLFEYFSETQRNKGNFPGRFSGRQFSNSRSEMNVSTLELGDSALYLCASSFDPGGPEQFFGPGTRLTVL.